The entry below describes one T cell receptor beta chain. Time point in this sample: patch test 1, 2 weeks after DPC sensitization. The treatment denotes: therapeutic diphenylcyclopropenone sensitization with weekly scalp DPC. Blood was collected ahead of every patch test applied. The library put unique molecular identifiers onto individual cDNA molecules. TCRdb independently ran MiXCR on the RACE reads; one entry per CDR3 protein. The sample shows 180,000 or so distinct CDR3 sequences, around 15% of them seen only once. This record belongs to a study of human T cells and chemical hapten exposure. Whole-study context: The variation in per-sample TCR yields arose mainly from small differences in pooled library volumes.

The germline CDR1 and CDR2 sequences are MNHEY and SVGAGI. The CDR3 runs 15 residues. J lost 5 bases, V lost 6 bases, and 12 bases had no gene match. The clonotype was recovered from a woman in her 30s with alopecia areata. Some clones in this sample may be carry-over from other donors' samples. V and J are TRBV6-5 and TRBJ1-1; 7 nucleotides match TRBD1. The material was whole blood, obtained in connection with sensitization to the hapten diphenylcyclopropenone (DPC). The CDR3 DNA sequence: TGTGCCAGCAGCCGCGAACAGGGGATAGGAACTGAAGCTTTCTTT. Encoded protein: CASSREQGIGTEAFF.